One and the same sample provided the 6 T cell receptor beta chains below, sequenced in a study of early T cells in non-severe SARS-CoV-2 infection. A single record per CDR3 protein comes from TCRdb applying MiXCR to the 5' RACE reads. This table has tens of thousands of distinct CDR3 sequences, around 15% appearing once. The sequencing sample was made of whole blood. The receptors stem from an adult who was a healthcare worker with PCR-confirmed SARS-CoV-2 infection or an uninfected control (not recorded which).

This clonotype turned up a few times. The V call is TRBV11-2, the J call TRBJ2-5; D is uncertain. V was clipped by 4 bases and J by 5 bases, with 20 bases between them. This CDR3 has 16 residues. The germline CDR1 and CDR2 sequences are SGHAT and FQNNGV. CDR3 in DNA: TGTGCCAGCAGCTCCAAGACCCGCCTGGGTCAGGAGACCCAGTACTTC. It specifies CASSSKTRLGQETQYF.

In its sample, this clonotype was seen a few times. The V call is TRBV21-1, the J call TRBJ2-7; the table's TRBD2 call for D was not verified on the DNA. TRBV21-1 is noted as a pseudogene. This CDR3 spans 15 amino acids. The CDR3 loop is CASSPSTGSSYEQYF. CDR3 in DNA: TGTGCCAGCAGTCCCTCCACGGGTTCCTCCTACGAGCAGTACTTC.

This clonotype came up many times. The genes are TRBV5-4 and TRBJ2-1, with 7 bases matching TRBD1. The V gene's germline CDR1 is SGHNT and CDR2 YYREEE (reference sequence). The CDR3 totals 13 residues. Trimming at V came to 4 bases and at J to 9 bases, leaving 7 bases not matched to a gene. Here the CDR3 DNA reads TGTGCCAGCAGCCTCGACAGGGTTGTTGAGCAGTTCTTC. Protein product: CASSLDRVVEQFF.

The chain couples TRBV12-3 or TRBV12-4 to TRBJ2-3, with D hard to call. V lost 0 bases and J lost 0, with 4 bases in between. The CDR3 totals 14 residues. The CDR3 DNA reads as TGTGCCAGCAGTTTAGCGGGGAGCACAGATACGCAGTATTTT. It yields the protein CASSLAGSTDTQYF.

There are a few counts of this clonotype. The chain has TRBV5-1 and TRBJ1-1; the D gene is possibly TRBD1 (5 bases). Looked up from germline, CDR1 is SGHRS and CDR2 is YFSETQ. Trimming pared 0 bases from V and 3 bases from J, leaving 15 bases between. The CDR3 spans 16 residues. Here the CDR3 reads CASSLVRGAGDTEAFF. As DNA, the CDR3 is TGCGCCAGCAGCTTGGTAAGGGGCGCCGGGGACACTGAAGCTTTCTTT.

The CDR3 here is CSARAHKAISYEQYF. The DNA for the CDR3 is TGCAGTGCTAGAGCCCACAAGGCGATCTCCTACGAGCAGTACTTC. The chain recombines TRBV20-1 with TRBJ2-7; D ambiguous. V was pared by 1 base and J by 0 bases, with 13 bases between. Germline lookup yields CDR1 DFQATT and CDR2 SNEGSKA (reference sequence). This CDR3 is 15 amino acids long.